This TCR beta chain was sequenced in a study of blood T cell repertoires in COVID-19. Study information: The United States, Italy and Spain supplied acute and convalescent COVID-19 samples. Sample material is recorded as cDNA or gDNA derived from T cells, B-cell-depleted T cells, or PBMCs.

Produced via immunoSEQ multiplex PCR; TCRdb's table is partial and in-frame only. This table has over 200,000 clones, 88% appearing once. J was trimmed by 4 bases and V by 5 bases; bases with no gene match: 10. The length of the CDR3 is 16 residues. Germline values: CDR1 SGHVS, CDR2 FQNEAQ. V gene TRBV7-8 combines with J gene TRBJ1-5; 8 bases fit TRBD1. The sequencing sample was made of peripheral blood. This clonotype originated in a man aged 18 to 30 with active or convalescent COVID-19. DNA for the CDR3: TGTGCCAGCAGCGAAAGAGGGGGACAGGATAATCAGCCCCAGCATTTT. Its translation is CASSERGGQDNQPQHF.